A single sample is the source of the 21 T cell receptor beta chains below, sequenced in a study of T cell changes during pregnancy in multiple sclerosis. Clones were sequenced by immunoSEQ multiplex PCR, and TCRdb holds only the in-frame ones, with some missing. The sample lists around 95,000 clones; just over 90% were seen once. The sequenced sample was peripheral blood, obtained after pregnancy. These receptors all come from a female donor in good health, enrolled as a control in a pregnancy study.

The chain employs TRBV29-1 and TRBJ1-4, with TRBD1 as a possible D gene (5 bases). This CDR3 has 13 residues. The ends were cut back, 8 bases at V and 3 bases at J, with 13 bases in the middle. From germline, CDR1 is SQVTM and CDR2 ANQGSEA. For the CDR3, the DNA is TGCAGCTACGGGGGGGACTCTAATGAAAAACTGTTTTTT. Protein sequence: CSYGGDSNEKLFF.

The chain employs TRBV20-1 and TRBJ2-3; D call uncertain. V dropped 1 base and J dropped 5 bases, with 4 bases sitting between them. There are 11 residues in the CDR3. Germline loops: CDR1 DFQATT, CDR2 SNEGSKA (reference sequence). For the CDR3, the DNA is TGCAGTGCTAGAGCCGTAGATACGCAGTATTTT. Protein sequence: CSARAVDTQYF.

In its sample, this clone was seen once. The chain links TRBV19 to TRBJ1-5; the match to TRBD1 covers 7 bases. V lost 4 bases, J lost 0 bases, and 0 bases stayed unmatched. This CDR3 comprises 14 residues. The germline gives CDR1 LNHDA, CDR2 SQIVND (reference sequence). CDR3 in DNA: TGTGCCAGTAGTACAGGGGGTAGCAATCAGCCCCAGCATTTT. Its translation is CASSTGGSNQPQHF. Full variable domain (outside the CDR3, taken from reference TRBV19 and TRBJ1-5): DGGITQSPKYLFRKEGQNVTLSCEQNLNHDAMYWYRQDPGQGLRLIYYSQIVNDFQKGDIAEGYSVSREKKESFPLTVTSAQKNPTAFYLCASSTGGSNQPQHFGDGTRLSIL.

The gene calls are TRBV5-4 and TRBJ1-2; 7 nucleotides agree with TRBD1. This CDR3 spans 13 amino acids. V lost 3 bases, J lost 3 bases, and 2 bases stayed unmatched. Per germline, CDR1 SGHNT and CDR2 YYREEE (reference sequence). The CDR3 region has the DNA TGTGCCAGCAGCTACGACAGGGACTATGGCTACACCTTC. Amino acid sequence: CASSYDRDYGYTF.

This sequence joins TRBV4-3 and TRBJ1-1; D possibly corresponds to TRBD1 (5 bases). V was trimmed by 1 base and J by 0 bases, leaving 12 bases between them. From germline, CDR1 is LGHNA and CDR2 YSLEER. The CDR3 is 16 amino acids. CDR3 loop: CASSQGQGEVNTEAFF. The CDR3 DNA reads TGCGCCAGCAGCCAAGGCCAAGGGGAGGTGAACACTGAAGCTTTCTTT.

This chain joins TRBV7-6 and TRBJ2-6; D perhaps matches TRBD1 (5 bases). The CDR3 sequence is 17 residues long. Germline lookup yields CDR1 SGHVS and CDR2 FNYEAQ. V lost 1 base, J lost 1 base, and 11 bases lay in between. CDR3 sequence: CASSLEWGESGANVLTF. The CDR3 DNA reads as TGTGCCAGCAGCTTAGAATGGGGCGAGTCTGGGGCCAACGTCCTGACTTTC.

This clone was seen only once. This sequence joins TRBV19 and TRBJ2-6; 7 bases agree with TRBD1. The CDR3 spans 15 residues. Losses at the gene ends were 8 bases for V and 1 base for J; bases not matched to a gene: 5. Germline-derived CDR1 and CDR2 are LNHDA and SQIVND (reference sequence). The CDR3 reads CASLPTGSGANVLTF. In DNA, the CDR3 is TGTGCCAGTCTCCCGACAGGGTCTGGGGCCAACGTCCTGACTTTC.

The rearrangement joins TRBV7-9 to TRBJ2-3; D gene unclear. CDR1 and CDR2 (germline): SEHNR, FQNEAQ (reference sequence). CDR3 length equals 12 residues. V lost 6 bases to trimming and J lost 6 bases, with 10 bases between them. The CDR3 region is CASSLISDTQYF. The CDR3 bases are TGTGCCAGCAGTTTAATAAGCGATACGCAGTATTTT.

This rearrangement joins TRBV6-1 to TRBJ2-5; the match to TRBD1 covers 8 bases. The assigned J gene may be wrong: the sequence end matches TRBJ2-7 better. The CDR3 spans 14 residues. CDR1 MNHNS and CDR2 SASEGT come from the germline V gene. The CDR3 coding sequence is TGTGCCAGCAGGGACAGGGCCCTTTCCTACGAGCAGTACTTC. Translating gives CASRDRALSYEQYF.

This clone was detected only once. This sequence joins TRBV9 and TRBJ1-6; weak D call: TRBD1 (5 bases). The CDR3 consists of 12 residues. V lost 4 bases, J lost 10 bases, and 9 bases lay in between. CDR1 and CDR2 (germline): SGDLS, YYNGEE. CDR3 sequence reads: CASSIRGSPLHF. Here the CDR3 DNA reads TGTGCCAGCAGCATAAGGGGCTCACCCCTCCACTTT.

V is TRBV9 and J is TRBJ2-1; the D gene is possibly TRBD2 (6 bases). This CDR3 has 14 amino acids. Per germline, CDR1 SGDLS and CDR2 YYNGEE. The V end lost 4 bases, the J end lost 9 bases, and 17 bases lay between the germline ends. The DNA of the CDR3 is TGTGCCAGCAGCTCCAGACTAGTGAGCAGTGAGCAGTTCTTC. It is translated as CASSSRLVSSEQFF.

The CDR3 nucleotides read TGTGCCAGCGGTATATCGAACCATATAGGCAATCAGCCCCAGCATTTT. Translated, it gives CASGISNHIGNQPQHF. The rearrangement uses TRBV7-2 and TRBJ1-5; the D is unclear. Trimming took 8 bases from V and 2 from J, leaving 19 bases between them. This CDR3 spans 16 amino acids. Germline V gene sequence: CDR1 SGHTA, CDR2 FQGNSA.

CDR3 DNA: TGTGCCAGCAGTTACTTAGGGGCTGGTGGCTACACCTTC. It specifies CASSYLGAGGYTF. The rearrangement uses TRBV6-6 and TRBJ1-2, with D perhaps matching TRBD1 (5 bases). The germline V gene has CDR1 MNHNY and CDR2 SVGAGI (reference sequence). Trimming shortened V by 1 base and J by 7 bases, and 10 bases separated the two germline ends. CDR3 length: 13 amino acids.

The V call is TRBV7-3, the J call TRBJ2-5; 11 nucleotides agree with TRBD2. The CDR3 contains 16 residues. The germline V gene has CDR1 SGHTA and CDR2 FQGTGA. The V and J ends lost 4 bases and 5 bases, in that order; junction bases with no gene match: 9. In DNA, the CDR3 is TGTGCCAGCAGCTCCGGGACTAGCGGACGAGGGGAGACCCAGTACTTC. Its translation is CASSSGTSGRGETQYF.

This sequence joins TRBV19 and TRBJ2-5; TRBD2 matches 10 bases. Trimming cost V 1 base and J 4 bases; bases outside gene matches: 12. Germline V lookup: CDR1 LNHDA, CDR2 SQIVND (reference sequence). This CDR3 comprises 18 residues. The CDR3 nucleotides are TGTGCCAGTAGTATAGGGCTAGCGGGGGAGCTCGGGGGAGAGACCCAGTACTTC. This translates into CASSIGLAGELGGETQYF.

The chain uses TRBV6-1 and TRBJ1-2; 7 positions agree with TRBD1. This CDR3 has 14 residues. Per germline, CDR1 MNHNS and CDR2 SASEGT. The V segment lost 10 bases and the J segment 3 bases; nucleotides outside the gene matches: 11. The CDR3 sequence is CATGGGAFYYGYTF. CDR3 sequence (DNA): TGTGCCACAGGGGGTGGGGCATTCTACTATGGCTACACCTTC.

The chain couples TRBV5-4 to TRBJ2-5, with 8 bases lining up with TRBD2. The CDR3 length is 17 residues. Germline V gives CDR1 SGHNT, CDR2 YYREEE (reference sequence). With V trimmed by 4 bases and J by 6 bases, 17 bases remained unmatched. The CDR3 DNA reads as TGTGCCAGCAGCGCCCGACCCACCGGGACTAGTCCGAAGACCCAGTACTTC. This gives the protein CASSARPTGTSPKTQYF.

The chain employs TRBV7-2 and TRBJ2-7; D is unclear. This CDR3 is built from 12 residues. The V gene's germline CDR1 is SGHTA and CDR2 FQGNSA. V gave up 5 bases and J gave up 3 bases, with 8 bases separating them. CDR3 DNA: TGTGCCAGCAGCGGCTTATACTACGAGCAGTACTTC. Protein sequence: CASSGLYYEQYF. Supplemented by reference TRBV7-2 and TRBJ2-7, the full variable domain reads GAGVSQSPSNKVTEKGKDVELRCDPISGHTALYWYRQSLGQGLEFLIYFQGNSAPDKSGLPSDRFSAERTGGSVSTLTIQRTQQEDSAVYLCASSGLYYEQYFGPGTRLTVT.

A remark on this clone: A junction end diverges from the germline sequence, so it may reflect a read error. The chain combines TRBV10-2 with TRBJ2-7, with a weak D call TRBD1 (5 bases). This CDR3 region has 18 residues. In germline, CDR1 is WSHSY, CDR2 SAAADI. CDR3 nucleotides: TGCGCCAGCAGTGAGTCGCAGGGCCCTCTCGAGCAGTACTCTTCCCAGTATTTC. Translating it yields CASSESQGPLEQYSSQYF.

The gene calls are TRBV25-1 and TRBJ2-5; 9 positions agree with TRBD1. This CDR3 has 15 residues. V lost 8 bases and J lost 11; bases outside the gene matches: 18. The V gene's germline CDR1 is MGHDK and CDR2 SYGVNS. This CDR3 is CASGDPGQGPREQYF. In DNA form, the CDR3 reads TGTGCCAGCGGCGACCCGGGACAGGGTCCCCGGGAGCAGTACTTC. The full variable domain, in which reference TRBV25-1 and TRBJ2-5 provide the parts outside the CDR3, is EADIYQTPRYLVIGTGKKITLECSQTMGHDKMYWYQQDPGMELHLIHYSYGVNSTEKGDLSSESTVSRIRTEHFPLTLESARPSHTSQYLCASGDPGQGPREQYFGPGTRLLVL.

This clone was counted a single time. The chain joins TRBV2 to TRBJ1-1, with 7 bases that match TRBD1. The CDR3 has 12 residues. V trimming: 6 bases; J trimming: 13 bases; junction bases outside the gene matches: 11. The germline CDR1 and CDR2 sequences are SNHLY and FYNNEI. The CDR3 nucleotides read TGTGCCAGCAGGGGAGATGGCAGGGGGGTTTTCTTT. Its protein product is CASRGDGRGVFF.